The next 8 T cell receptor beta chains were all read from a single sample in a study of T-cell reconstitution after alpha-beta-depleted transplantation in children. The TCRbeta library was prepared with unique molecular identifiers. From the PCR reads, TCRdb called clonotypes with MiXCR, one entry per CDR3 protein. Counted here are 65,000 to 70,000 distinct CDR3 sequences, approximately 4.4% occurring once; the ten biggest clones make up approximately 17%. The sequences come from PBMCs, mostly from graft donor cells, collected 180 days after TCRalphabeta/CD19-depleted stem cell transplant. The receptors derive from a boy younger than two who had a stem cell transplant for acute myeloid leukemia, so the T cells may come from the graft donor.

The table lists this clonotype with many counts. The junction departs from germline at one end; a sequencing error may be responsible. This chain links TRBV7-2 with TRBJ1-5, with 8 bases identical to TRBD1. Germline loops: CDR1 SGHTA, CDR2 FQGNSA. The CDR3 has 17 amino acids. CDR3 in amino acids: CASRLGGGTGDNQPQHF. Written as DNA, the CDR3 is TGTGCCAGCAGGTTAGGGGGCGGGACAGGAGACAATCAGCCCCAGCATTTT.

At least ten counts were recorded for this clonotype. The V call is TRBV2, the J call TRBJ1-4; tentative D call: TRBD1 (5 bases). The CDR3 sequence is 16 residues long. Trimming left V 7 bases short and J 3 bases short, with 18 bases between. Germline CDR1 reads SNHLY; CDR2 reads FYNNEI. This CDR3 reads CASTEAGRVANEKLFF. DNA for the CDR3: TGTGCCAGCACCGAGGCAGGGAGGGTAGCTAATGAAAAACTGTTTTTT.

Many counts were recorded for this clonotype. The chain links TRBV6-5 to TRBJ1-6, with D possibly TRBD1 on 5 matching bases. Trimming pared 2 bases from V and 6 bases from J, leaving 11 bases between. The CDR3 covers 15 residues. The germline CDR1 and CDR2 sequences are MNHEY and SVGAGI. Here the CDR3 reads CASSYRQGSNSPLHF. CDR3 coding DNA: TGTGCCAGCAGTTACAGGCAGGGTAGTAATTCACCCCTCCACTTT.

In its sample, this clonotype was seen many times. The V call is TRBV11-2, the J call TRBJ1-2, with D unclear. V was shortened by 3 bases and J by 3 bases, with 17 bases between the two germline ends. CDR3 length: 16 amino acids. The germline V gene has CDR1 SGHAT and CDR2 FQNNGV. For the CDR3, the DNA is TGTGCCAGCAGCTTCCCCCCCCGTTACAACGACTATGGCTACACCTTC. Translated: CASSFPPRYNDYGYTF.

This clonotype has ten or more counts. V and J are TRBV20-1 and TRBJ2-1; weak D call: TRBD2 (6 bases). This CDR3 comprises 15 residues. CDR1 is DFQATT and CDR2 is SNEGSKA in the germline V gene (reference sequence). V dropped 0 bases and J dropped 7 bases, with 16 bases sitting between them. The CDR3 DNA reads TGCAGTGCTAGAGATGGGGAGGCTAGCGCGAATGAGCAGTTCTTC. The encoded protein is CSARDGEASANEQFF.

This clonotype was seen ten or more times. The J gene is TRBJ2-5, the V gene TRBV12-3 or TRBV12-4; the D is unclear. This CDR3 is built from 14 residues. Between the trimmed V and J ends, which lost 2 bases and 2 bases, there was a span of 9 bases. The CDR3 nucleotides read TGTGCCAGCAGTTTATCCCCATGGCAAGAGACCCAGTACTTC. Protein: CASSLSPWQETQYF.

Ten or more counts support this clonotype. V is TRBV12-3 or TRBV12-4 and J is TRBJ2-1; a weak D match, TRBD1 (5 bases). The germline V and J ends were trimmed by 6 bases and 2 bases, with 17 bases remaining between them. The CDR3 sequence is 16 residues long. CDR3 bases: TGTGCCAGCAGGCAGGGTCTGGGCACAACCTACAATGAGCAGTTCTTC. It yields the protein CASRQGLGTTYNEQFF.

In its sample, this clonotype was seen a few times. The rearrangement joins TRBV9 to TRBJ1-1; D remains ambiguous. V gave up 2 bases and J gave up 3 bases, with 8 bases separating them. This CDR3 spans 13 amino acids. Per the germline V gene, CDR1 is SGDLS and CDR2 is YYNGEE. Written as DNA, the CDR3 is TGTGCCAGCAGCGTTGAGGGAGACACTGAAGCTTTCTTT. It translates to CASSVEGDTEAFF.